Following are 15 T cell receptor beta chains from one sample sequenced in a study of T cells in localized non-small cell lung cancer. The assay was immunoSEQ multiplex PCR, and TCRdb's table has in-frame clones only and misses some. The table has roughly 76,000 clones, around three quarters seen once. Sequencing was performed on PBMCs, taken before any cancer treatment. The receptors derive from a man aged 35 to 69 with stage II squamous cell lung carcinoma.

This clone was detected only a few times. The CDR3 protein is CASSPTGFSSGANVLTF. For the CDR3, the DNA is TGTGCCAGCTCACCAACAGGGTTTTCATCTGGGGCCAACGTCCTGACTTTC. The rearrangement joins TRBV18 to TRBJ2-6, with D possibly being TRBD1 (6 bases). Per germline, CDR1 KGHSH and CDR2 LQKENI. The V end was cut by 2 bases, the J end by 1 base, with 12 bases between. The CDR3 is 17 amino acids.

The V and J genes are TRBV30 and TRBJ1-3, with a possible D match to TRBD1 (5 bases). The V gene's germline CDR1 is GTSNPN and CDR2 SVGIG (reference sequence). The CDR3 runs 11 residues. V lost 1 base, J lost 7 bases, and 5 bases lay in between. CDR3 amino acids: CAWSGGNTIYF. The CDR3 region has the DNA TGTGCCTGGAGTGGGGGGAACACCATATATTTT.

This rearrangement joins TRBV5-1 to TRBJ1-1, with unresolved D. Germline V gives CDR1 SGHRS, CDR2 YFSETQ. V was cut by 6 bases and J by 3 bases, with 15 bases left in between. This CDR3 is built from 14 residues. CDR3 loop: CASTSYGKDTEAFF. Here the CDR3 DNA reads TGCGCCAGCACCTCCTACGGCAAGGACACTGAAGCTTTCTTT.

The chain joins TRBV28 to TRBJ2-7; a possible D gene is TRBD2 (6 bases). Germline lookup yields CDR1 MDHEN and CDR2 SYDVKM. V dropped 7 bases and J dropped 6 bases, with 19 bases sitting between them. There are 14 residues in the CDR3. CDR3 nucleotide sequence: TGTGCCAGCACCCCCGCGGGACCCGGGTCCGAGCAGTACTTC. This encodes CASTPAGPGSEQYF.

The chain joins TRBV5-6 to TRBJ2-7; D is uncertain. V lost 2 bases and J lost 6, with 15 bases in between. Germline-derived CDR1 and CDR2 are SGHDT and YYEEEE. The CDR3 covers 14 residues. The CDR3 loop is CASSLRGSNSEQYF. The CDR3 DNA is TGTGCCAGCAGCTTAAGAGGAAGTAACTCCGAGCAGTACTTC.

The chain combines TRBV19 with TRBJ2-1; maybe TRBD2 (5 bases). Trimming cost V 1 base and J 4 bases, with 14 bases left between them. CDR1 and CDR2 (germline): LNHDA, SQIVND (reference sequence). This CDR3 is built from 16 residues. This CDR3 is CASSIACGSVYNEQFF. As DNA, the CDR3 is TGTGCCAGTAGTATAGCATGTGGTAGCGTTTACAATGAGCAGTTCTTC.

V gene TRBV6-5 combines with J gene TRBJ1-1; no firm D call. The V end lost 0 bases, the J end lost 0 bases, and 8 bases lay between the germline ends. The germline CDR1 and CDR2 sequences are MNHEY and SVGAGI. The CDR3 length is 15 residues. The CDR3, as DNA: TGTGCCAGCAGTTACTCGGGGAGGATGAACACTGAAGCTTTCTTT. It is translated as CASSYSGRMNTEAFF.

This clone appeared a few times. This rearrangement joins TRBV28 to TRBJ2-7; 8 positions match TRBD1. Trimming cost V 4 bases and J 6 bases; bases outside gene matches: 17. Per the germline V gene, CDR1 is MDHEN and CDR2 is SYDVKM. This CDR3 comprises 17 residues. Here the CDR3 reads CASSYGTGRGRGGEQYF. In DNA, the CDR3 is TGTGCCAGCAGTTACGGGACAGGCCGAGGGCGGGGTGGCGAGCAGTACTTC.

The genes are TRBV11-2 and TRBJ2-7; D might be TRBD1 (6 bases). Trimming shortened V by 0 bases and J by 4 bases, and 10 bases separated the two germline ends. The CDR3 extends over 14 amino acids. CDR1 SGHAT and CDR2 FQNNGV come from the germline V gene. The CDR3 reads CASSLDRTAYEQYF. DNA for the CDR3: TGTGCCAGCAGCTTAGATAGGACAGCGTACGAGCAGTACTTC.

This chain links TRBV5-5 with TRBJ1-5; TRBD1 agrees at 8 bases. V shed 5 bases and J 3 bases; nucleotides not matched to a gene: 4. The CDR3 is made up of 14 amino acids. Germline assignment: CDR1 SGHKS and CDR2 YYEKEE (reference sequence). The CDR3 sequence: CASRAGQVNQPQHF. The CDR3 region has the DNA TGTGCCAGCAGAGCGGGACAGGTCAATCAGCCCCAGCATTTT.

This clone was counted once. This chain uses TRBV7-3 with TRBJ2-1; D may be TRBD2 (5 bases). The CDR3 loop spans 16 amino acids. V lost 3 bases, J lost 0 bases, and 12 bases lay in between. Looked up from germline, CDR1 is SGHTA and CDR2 is FQGTGA. Here the CDR3 reads CASSFSALSSYNEQFF. In DNA form, the CDR3 reads TGTGCCAGCAGCTTTAGCGCCCTAAGCTCCTACAATGAGCAGTTCTTC.

The chain recombines TRBV7-3 with TRBJ1-1, with D perhaps TRBD1 (5 bases). CDR3 length equals 13 residues. V gave up 4 bases and J gave up 1 base, with 7 bases separating them. CDR1 is SGHTA and CDR2 is FQGTGA in the germline V gene. CDR3 in DNA: TGTGCCAGCAGCTCCGGACAGAACACTGAAGCTTTCTTT. Its translation is CASSSGQNTEAFF.

The chain links TRBV27 to TRBJ2-1; D could derive from TRBD1 or TRBD2 (5 bases each). CDR1 MNHEY and CDR2 SMNVEV come from the germline V gene (reference sequence). Trimming left V 8 bases short and J 4 bases short, with 21 bases between. The length of the CDR3 is 16 residues. CDR3: CASGYILTGPYNEQFF. Written as DNA, the CDR3 is TGTGCCAGCGGCTATATTCTGACGGGACCGTACAATGAGCAGTTCTTC.

In its sample, this clone was seen once. The chain combines TRBV11-2 with TRBJ2-2; D is ambiguous. The CDR3 loop spans 13 amino acids. The V and J ends lost 2 bases and 0 bases respectively, with 1 base between them. In germline, CDR1 is SGHAT, CDR2 FQNNGV. The CDR3 loop reads CASSLSNTGELFF. Written as DNA, the CDR3 is TGTGCCAGCAGCTTATCGAACACCGGGGAGCTGTTTTTT.

The V call is TRBV5-5, the J call TRBJ1-1, with 9 bases identical to TRBD1. The CDR3 contains 18 residues. Germline loops: CDR1 SGHKS, CDR2 YYEKEE (reference sequence). The J segment lost 1 base and the V segment lost 1 base, leaving 11 bases of the junction unmatched. For the CDR3, the DNA is TGTGCCAGCAGCTTGCGACAGGGGGGCCTCCTAGAGAACACTGAAGCTTTCTTT. This sequence encodes CASSLRQGGLLENTEAFF.